Here is one T cell receptor beta chain with its context. Researchers secured at least one pre-ART and at least two post-ART PBMC samples from each donor. At the survey level, the v3.0 immunoSEQ assay was run. Sequencing used immunoSEQ multiplex PCR; TCRdb keeps in-frame clones, though not all of them. The repertoire holds some 25,000 clones, with approximately 79% as singletons. The source of the sample is a study of long-term antiretroviral therapy in people with HIV. The TCR originated in a man aged 25 to 40 with HIV. Sequencing was performed on unsorted PBMCs, taken 2.1 years after starting antiretroviral therapy.

The CDR3 region has the DNA TGTGCCAGCAGTGCCCGTTCCAGCAATCAGCCCCAGCATTTT. It encodes CASSARSSNQPQHF. The chain couples TRBV6-1 to TRBJ1-5; D remains unclear. CDR1 and CDR2 from the germline V gene are MNHNS and SASEGT. This CDR3 region has 14 residues. Trimming took off 4 bases at V and 1 base at J, with 8 bases between the two ends.